This TCR beta chain comes out of a study of blood T cell repertoires in COVID-19. Trimming shortened V by 7 bases and J by 2 bases, and 18 bases separated the two germline ends. This CDR3 has 15 residues. Germline V gene data show CDR1 as SNHLY and CDR2 as FYNNEI. Original analysis: Reference gene primer amplification in the assay estimated nucleated cell counts. The method was immunoSEQ multiplex PCR; TCRdb's version includes in-frame clones alone and lacks a portion of them. V, J and clone size were drawn from that table, and D and trimming were deduced from the DNA. This repertoire shows around 140,000 clones, around 82% found once; its top ten account for around 15%.

The J gene is TRBJ2-7, the V gene TRBV2; tentatively, D is TRBD2 (6 bases). The TCR originated in a human donor with acute or convalescent COVID-19. The donor label of this sample is uncertain. The source material was peripheral blood. CDR3 nucleotides: TGTGCCAGCAACGAGGGGCGGGGTAATCCCTACGAGCAGTACTTC. Residues: CASNEGRGNPYEQYF. Supplemented by reference TRBV2 and TRBJ2-7, the full variable domain reads EPEVTQTPSHQVTQMGQEVILRCVPISNHLYFYWYRQILGQKVEFLVSFYNNEISEKSEIFDDQFSVERPDGSNFTLKIRSTKLEDSAMYFCASNEGRGNPYEQYFGPGTRLTVT.